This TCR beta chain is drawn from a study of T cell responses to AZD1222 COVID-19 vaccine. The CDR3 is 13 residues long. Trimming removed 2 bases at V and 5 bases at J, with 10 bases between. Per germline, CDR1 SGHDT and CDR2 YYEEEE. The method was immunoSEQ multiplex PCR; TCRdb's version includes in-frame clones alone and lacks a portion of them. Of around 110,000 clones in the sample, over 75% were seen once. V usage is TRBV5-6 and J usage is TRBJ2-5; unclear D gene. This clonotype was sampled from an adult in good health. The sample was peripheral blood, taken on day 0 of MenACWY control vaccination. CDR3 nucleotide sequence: TGTGCCAGCAGCTTTAGACAAATCGAGACCCAGTACTTC. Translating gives CASSFRQIETQYF.